The clone carrying this TCR beta chain turned up a few times. With V trimmed by 6 bases and J by 4 bases, 7 bases remained unmatched. The CDR3 sequence is 16 residues long. CDR1 and CDR2 from the germline V gene are MDHEN and SYDVKM. One entry per CDR3 protein results from TCRdb running MiXCR on the 5' RACE reads. Among about 570,000 distinct CDR3 sequences listed, approximately 9.6% were seen once. These data belong to a study of identical twins. The data also belong to a second study, concerning yellow fever vaccine responses in identical twins.

V gene TRBV28 combines with J gene TRBJ2-1, with TRBD2 matching 12 bases. The TCR sequence derives from a young woman in good health. Sequencing was carried out using PBMCs. The CDR3 DNA is TGTGCCAGCAGGGGGACTAGCGGGTTAGCGTACAATGAGCAGTTCTTC. It is translated as CASRGTSGLAYNEQFF.